This T cell receptor (beta chain) appears in the sequencing data of a study of cytomegalovirus exposure and HLA in healthy donors. There are 14 residues in the CDR3. The ends were cut back, 1 base at V and 0 bases at J, with 7 bases in the middle. Germline CDR1 is SGHTS and CDR2 is YDEGEE. Use of 60 Vbeta and 13 Jbeta primers characterized the PCR. Here immunoSEQ multiplex PCR was the method, and the copy in TCRdb shows in-frame clones only, minus some. The sample holds roughly 36,000 clones, approximately 80% seen once. About this clone itself: Its target is not known.

The study's findings and limits: Presence/absence analyses assumed roughly uniform sequencing depth across donors.

The sequenced sample was PBMCs. This chain connects TRBV5-8 to TRBJ1-2; D might be TRBD1 (5 bases). This receptor was taken from a male donor in good health and CMV-seronegative. Written as DNA, the CDR3 is TGTGCCAGCAGCTTGTTAGGGGCTAACTATGGCTACACCTTC. It translates to CASSLLGANYGYTF.